This T cell receptor beta chain was sequenced during a study of shared clonotypes between healthy human individuals. Across the study: Each donor's CD4 naive and CD4 memory cells filled three plates apiece, CD8 naive two, and CD8 memory one. Study-wide points: Few donors restricted represented genetic and exposure-history diversity.

V was cut by 5 bases and J by 8 bases, with 12 bases left in between. This CDR3 is built from 11 residues. Germline CDR1 reads GTSNPN; CDR2 reads SVGIG (reference sequence). As concerns this clone: What it binds is unknown.

Replicate PCRs from sorted subsets contained around 200 ng DNA, which is some 30,000 T cell genomes. In the source study's methods: With immunoSEQ giving junction-only sequences and no quality scores, filtering differed. Here immunoSEQ multiplex PCR was the method, and the copy in TCRdb shows in-frame clones only, minus some. V and J calls and clone size follow that table, whereas D and trimming were derived from the DNA. The sample carries around 2.3 million clones, nearly 97% recorded once. The sequence was obtained from a man younger than 30 in good health. The rearrangement uses TRBV30 and TRBJ1-2; D call uncertain. Input material: naive CD4+ T cells sorted from blood. Subset defined: CD45RA+ positively selected. This CDR3 reads CAWETTGGYTF. Written as DNA, the CDR3 is TGTGCCTGGGAAACTACGGGGGGCTACACCTTC.